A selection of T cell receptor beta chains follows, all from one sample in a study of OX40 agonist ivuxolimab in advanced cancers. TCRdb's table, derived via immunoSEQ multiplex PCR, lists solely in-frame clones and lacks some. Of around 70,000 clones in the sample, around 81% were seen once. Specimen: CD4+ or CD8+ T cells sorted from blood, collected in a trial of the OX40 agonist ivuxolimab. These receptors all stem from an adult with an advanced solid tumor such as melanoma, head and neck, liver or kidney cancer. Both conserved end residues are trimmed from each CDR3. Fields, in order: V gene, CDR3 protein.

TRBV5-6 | ASSFRENTEAF
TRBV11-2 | ASSERTAGETQY
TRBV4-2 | ASSRYRTGGTEAF
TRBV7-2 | ASSSGTALYGYT
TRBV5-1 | ASSQGPSIY
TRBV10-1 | ASSGSGSLYEQY
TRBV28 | ASSLGVYVRHEQY
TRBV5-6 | ASSPLGGMNTEAF
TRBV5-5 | ASSSIRSLSGNTIY
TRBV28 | ASRFAYEQY
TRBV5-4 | ASSLGGQLSYEQY
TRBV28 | ASSTGSRTDTQY
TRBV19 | ASSINLQGGQNTQY
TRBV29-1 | SVDRGRTDTQY
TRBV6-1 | ASSYGGNEQF
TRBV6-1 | ASRERGNQPQH
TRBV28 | ASIRQGGNQPQH
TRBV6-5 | ASSQGTANSPLH
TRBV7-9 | ASSPSVGNEQY
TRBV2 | ASSDWTGGYGYT
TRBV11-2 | ASSRSRGGKNIQY
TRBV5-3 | ARSEKPGISNQPQH
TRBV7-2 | ASSFQLTSGGANEQF
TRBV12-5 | ASGLVPISRGYEQY
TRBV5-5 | ASRPRPTGGSGNQPQH
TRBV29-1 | SVDGSGAARAF
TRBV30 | AWSVSQWNTEAF
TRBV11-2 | ASSSVGTGELF
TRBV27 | ASSLQGGRNIQY
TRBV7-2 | ASSPQTSRPPFSYNEQF
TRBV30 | AWSAGSESGNTIY
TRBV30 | ACSTVWGQPQH
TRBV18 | ASFNRDNSPLH
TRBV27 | ATTSLEGAYGYT
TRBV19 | ATQDRGQNTGELF
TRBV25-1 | ASSPSYEQY
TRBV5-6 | ASTVLRPGANVLT
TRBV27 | ASSRLGEPQH